The clone carrying this TCR beta chain was detected once. As yet, its antigen is unknown. The conserved phenylalanine or tryptophan is not found at the CDR3 terminus, so this likely reflects a read error. The CDR3 loop spans 15 amino acids. The V gene's germline CDR1 is MRHNA and CDR2 SNTAGT. This sample's RNA came from whole unsorted tissue. More than 3 cm separated this lung sample from the edge of the tumor. This record comes from a study of tumor and adjacent non-tumor tissue in lung cancer. On the study more broadly: On average, productive TCRbeta reads reached roughly 4 million per sample.

The study's findings and limits: In normal lung, the top 100 clones were significantly more dominant than in tumor.

TCRbeta libraries were built with three rounds of nested PCR, modified from ARM-PCR. One entry per CDR3 protein, called by TCRdb with MiXCR from the multiplex PCR reads. The data show tens of thousands of distinct CDR3 sequences, 74% seen once. V gene TRBV6-4 combines with J gene TRBJ2-2, with a weak D call TRBD1 (6 bases). The receptor was isolated from a woman aged 60 to 75 with non-small cell lung cancer. Input material: distant non-tumor lung tissue. The CDR3 region has the DNA TGTGCCAGCAGTGTCGGGACAACGAACACCGGGGTGCTGTTTTCT. Translation gives CASSVGTTNTGVLFS.